This is a list of T cell receptor beta chains from one sample in a study of blood T cell repertoires in COVID-19. The protocol was immunoSEQ multiplex PCR, while the TCRdb copy is restricted to in-frame clones and leaves out a portion. The sample shows over 250,000 clones, 70% to 90% of them seen only once. Input material: PBMCs or T cells enriched from blood (not recorded which). These TCRs come from a woman in her twenties or thirties who had recovered from COVID-19. The CDR3 runs from the conserved cysteine through the conserved F or W. The order of the fields is J gene, clone size, CDR3 length, V gene, D gene, CDR3 DNA, CDR3 protein. D genes are given only for firm matches. Clone size, where shown, is once, few, many, or a class for clones that have expanded.

TRBJ1-6 | NA | 15 | TRBV19 | TRBD1 | TGTGCCAGTAGTATAAGTTCCGGACAGGGGACACCCCTCCACTTT | CASSISSGQGTPLHF
TRBJ2-7 | NA | 15 | TRBV19 | TRBD2 | TGTGCCAGTAGGGGGACTAGCGCTAGAGGGGACGAGCAGTACTTC | CASRGTSARGDEQYF
TRBJ1-2 | NA | 14 | TRBV6-5 | TRBD1 | TGTGCCAGCGCCCCTGGACAGGTGAACTATGGCTACACCTTC | CASAPGQVNYGYTF
TRBJ1-1 | NA | 15 | TRBV5-4 | NA | TGTGCCAGCAGATCCGAGGTCAGGGGAAACACTGAAGCTTTCTTT | CASRSEVRGNTEAFF
TRBJ2-2 | NA | 15 | TRBV27 | TRBD2 | TGTGCCAGCAAGGGGCCAGGGAGGGAAAACAGGGAGCTGTTTTTT | CASKGPGRENRELFF
TRBJ1-6 | NA | 15 | TRBV4-2 | NA | TGTGCCAGCAGCCAAGATCTGGGGAGGAGTTCACCCCTCCACTTT | CASSQDLGRSSPLHF
TRBJ2-6 | NA | 15 | TRBV3-1/TRBV3-2 | TRBD2 | TGTGCCAGCAGTACCGGGGGGTTCGGGGCCAACGTCCTGACTTTC | CASSTGGFGANVLTF
TRBJ2-5 | NA | 13 | TRBV7-3 | NA | TGTGCCAGCAGCCGAGGGCTTTGGGAGACCCAGTACTTC | CASSRGLWETQYF
TRBJ2-7 | NA | 14 | TRBV30 | TRBD1 | TGTGCCTACCTAGAACAAGAACAGGGGGCCGAGCAGTACTTC | CAYLEQEQGAEQYF
TRBJ2-7 | NA | 15 | TRBV7-2 | TRBD2 | TGTGCCAGCAGCTTAGGGGGCCGCGGGGGCTACGAGCAGTACTTC | CASSLGGRGGYEQYF
TRBJ2-7 | NA | 13 | TRBV2 | NA | TGTGCCAGCAGTCGGGGGAGGTCCTACGAGCAGTACTTC | CASSRGRSYEQYF
TRBJ1-2 | NA | 13 | TRBV7-9 | NA | TGTGCCAGCAGCTTAGCCAGGGGTGGTGGCTACACCTTC | CASSLARGGGYTF
TRBJ1-1 | once | 14 | TRBV3-1/TRBV3-2 | NA | TGTGCCAGCAGCCAAAGCGGCCTGTACACTGAAGCTTTCTTT | CASSQSGLYTEAFF
TRBJ1-1 | NA | 15 | TRBV30 | NA | TGTGCCTGGACCCACGGGGGGACACGGAACACTGAAGCTTTCTTT | CAWTHGGTRNTEAFF
TRBJ1-3 | NA | 15 | TRBV7-9 | TRBD1 | TGTGCCAGCAGCTTGGACAGGGTAAATGGAAACACCATATATTTT | CASSLDRVNGNTIYF
TRBJ1-1 | once | 12 | TRBV24-1 | NA | TGTGCCACCACCGAGGGGAACACTGAAGCTTTCTTT | CATTEGNTEAFF
TRBJ1-5 | few | 15 | TRBV11-2 | TRBD1 | TGTGCCAGCAGCCAAGACAGGGGAGGCAATCAGCCCCAGCATTTT | CASSQDRGGNQPQHF
TRBJ2-2 | NA | 16 | TRBV9 | TRBD2 | TGTGCCAGCAGCGTGAACCCGGGACTAGCGACCGGGGAGCTGTTTTTT | CASSVNPGLATGELFF
TRBJ1-1 | NA | 12 | TRBV28 | NA | TGTGCCAGCAGTTTAGGGCAGGGTCCAGCTTTCTTT | CASSLGQGPAFF
TRBJ2-1 | few | 15 | TRBV7-9 | TRBD2 | TGTGCCAGCAGCCGTCCTAGCGGGGGGGCCGGTGAGCAGTTCTTC | CASSRPSGGAGEQFF
TRBJ1-3 | NA | 15 | TRBV7-2 | TRBD1 | TGTGCCAGCAGATTTCGGACAGGGGAGGGAAACACCATATATTTT | CASRFRTGEGNTIYF
TRBJ1-2 | NA | 14 | TRBV7-2 | TRBD1 | TGTGCCAGCAGCTCTTCAGGGGGCATAAGGGGCTACACCTTC | CASSSSGGIRGYTF
TRBJ1-2 | NA | 18 | TRBV11-2 | TRBD1 | TGTGCCAGCAGCCTAACTCCGGGACAGGGGGGTAGGAGCTATGGCTACACCTTC | CASSLTPGQGGRSYGYTF
TRBJ2-1 | NA | 12 | TRBV5-4 | NA | TGTGCCAGCAGCCCCAAGGGGGATGAGCAGTTCTTC | CASSPKGDEQFF
TRBJ2-7 | once | 16 | TRBV19 | TRBD1 | TGTGCCAGTAGTATCATACCGGGACAGGGAGTCCGCGAGCAGTACTTC | CASSIIPGQGVREQYF
TRBJ2-7 | NA | 11 | TRBV20-1 | NA | TGCAGTGCTGACACTAGCTACGAGCAGTACTTC | CSADTSYEQYF
TRBJ1-4 | NA | 16 | TRBV4-2 | NA | TGTGCCAGCAGCCAGTGGCGGGGGCAGAGAAGGGAAAAACTGTTTTTT | CASSQWRGQRREKLFF
TRBJ1-3 | NA | 15 | TRBV19 | NA | TGTGCCAGCATCTTCGACAGACATGCTGGAAACACCATATATTTT | CASIFDRHAGNTIYF
TRBJ1-4 | NA | 14 | TRBV2 | TRBD1 | TGTGCCAGCAGGGACAGGGGGGTTACTGAAAAACTGTTTTTT | CASRDRGVTEKLFF
TRBJ2-7 | few | 15 | TRBV11-3 | NA | TGTGCCAGCAGCACAGGAACTTCGCCTGACGACGAGCAGTACTTC | CASSTGTSPDDEQYF
TRBJ2-1 | NA | 14 | TRBV29-1 | NA | TGCAGCGTTGTAGTACTGAGCTCCTACAATGAGCAGTTCTTC | CSVVVLSSYNEQFF
TRBJ1-1 | NA | 16 | TRBV4-1 | NA | TGCGCCAGCAGCCAAGATCGTGGGGCGATGAACACTGAAGCTTTCTTT | CASSQDRGAMNTEAFF
TRBJ2-3 | NA | 16 | TRBV7-2 | TRBD1 | TGTGCCAGCAGTCGCCGACAGGGCTTTGGCACAGATACGCAGTATTTT | CASSRRQGFGTDTQYF
TRBJ1-5 | NA | 15 | TRBV4-1 | NA | TGCGCCAGCAGCCAAGACTGGGCGAGCAATCAGCCCCAGCATTTT | CASSQDWASNQPQHF
TRBJ2-3 | NA | 15 | TRBV7-2 | TRBD2 | TGTGCCAGCAGCGACCTAGCGGGGGAAACAGATACGCAGTATTTT | CASSDLAGETDTQYF
TRBJ2-5 | few | 15 | TRBV5-1 | NA | TGCGCCAGCAGCTTGACCGGGGGATACCAAGAGACCCAGTACTTC | CASSLTGGYQETQYF
TRBJ2-7 | few | 17 | TRBV4-1 | TRBD1 | TGCGCCAGCAGCCAAGACCTTCGACAGGGGAAGGGGTACGAGCAGTACTTC | CASSQDLRQGKGYEQYF
TRBJ2-1 | NA | 17 | TRBV5-8 | NA | TGTGCCAGCAGCTTGGGGCGAATGGGGGGGGGCCGAGATGAGCAGTTCTTC | CASSLGRMGGGRDEQFF
TRBJ2-3 | once | 17 | TRBV5-4 | TRBD2 | TGTGCCAGCAGCTTGGGCGGGGGGGCTTCAAGGACAGATACGCAGTATTTT | CASSLGGGASRTDTQYF
TRBJ2-3 | NA | 14 | TRBV19 | NA | TGTGCCAGTAGTATAGGGAGGGGGGGCGATACGCAGTATTTT | CASSIGRGGDTQYF
TRBJ1-3 | NA | 16 | TRBV18 | NA | TGTGCCAGCTCGACACTCGCCAGAAACTCTGGAAACACCATATATTTT | CASSTLARNSGNTIYF
TRBJ2-1 | NA | 14 | TRBV28 | NA | TGTGCCAGCAGTACGGCCCGGGTCCTCAATGAGCAGTTCTTC | CASSTARVLNEQFF
TRBJ1-5 | NA | 17 | TRBV7-8 | NA | TGTGCCAGCAGCTTAGACGGCAGGGGCTATAGCAATCAGCCCCAGCATTTT | CASSLDGRGYSNQPQHF
TRBJ2-7 | few | 13 | TRBV10-3 | NA | TGTGCCATCAGGAGAACAGGCTCCTACGAGCAGTACTTC | CAIRRTGSYEQYF
TRBJ1-2 | once | 16 | TRBV5-4 | NA | TGTGCCAGCAGCTTGGGGACAGATTGGAGGGGGGGCGGCTACACCTTC | CASSLGTDWRGGGYTF
TRBJ2-3 | NA | 14 | TRBV29-1 | NA | TGCAGTTCAGGAACGGCTGAGGGGGTGGGAGTGCAGTATTTT | CSSGTAEGVGVQYF
TRBJ2-3 | few | 15 | TRBV29-1 | TRBD2 | TGCAGCGCCCCGAGACTAGCGGGAGCCACAGATACGCAGTATTTT | CSAPRLAGATDTQYF
TRBJ1-2 | NA | 13 | TRBV4-1 | TRBD1 | TGCGCCAGCAGCCTGGGACAGAACTATGGCTACACCTTC | CASSLGQNYGYTF
TRBJ1-1 | NA | 15 | TRBV5-6 | TRBD1 | TGTGCCAGCAGCCCCCTGGACAGGGAGGTCACTGAAGCTTTCTTT | CASSPLDREVTEAFF
TRBJ2-7 | NA | 14 | TRBV5-1 | TRBD1 | TGCGCCAGCAGCTATACGGGACAGTCCTACGAGCAGTACTTC | CASSYTGQSYEQYF
TRBJ2-2 | NA | 13 | TRBV6-5 | NA | TGTGCCAGCATCCACCTAGGAAACGGGGAGCTGTTTTTT | CASIHLGNGELFF
TRBJ2-7 | NA | 13 | TRBV28 | NA | TGTGCCAGCAAATGGACAGCAACCTACGAGCAGTACTTC | CASKWTATYEQYF
TRBJ1-2 | NA | 11 | TRBV28 | NA | TGTGCCAGCGGAGTTAACTATGGCTACACCTTC | CASGVNYGYTF
TRBJ1-4 | NA | 15 | TRBV28 | NA | TGTGCCAGCAGGAATGACAGAGCAACTAATGAAAAACTGTTTTTT | CASRNDRATNEKLFF
TRBJ1-1 | NA | 13 | TRBV23-1 | NA | TGCGCCAGCAGTCAATCCAGGGTTTGGGAAGCTTTCTTT | CASSQSRVWEAFF
TRBJ2-3 | NA | 15 | TRBV9 | TRBD2 | TGTGCCAGCAGCGGTAGCGGGAGACCCACAGATACGCAGTATTTT | CASSGSGRPTDTQYF